The 10 T cell receptor beta chains presented below share a single source sample, sequenced in a study of control samples from healthy donors and cancer patients. TCRdb's table, derived via immunoSEQ multiplex PCR, lists solely in-frame clones and lacks some. In the table there are about 130,000 clones, roughly 92% of which are singletons. The sequenced material came from blood. The receptors here all came from a man aged 18 to 29 in good health.

The rearrangement joins TRBV29-1 to TRBJ1-4; no definite D call. The germline V gene encodes CDR1 SQVTM and CDR2 ANQGSEA. V shed 2 bases and J shed 4 bases, with 11 bases lying between them. The CDR3 is 14 amino acids. CDR3 in DNA: TGCAGCGTTGAACTCGCTAGGGATAATGAAAAACTGTTTTTT. Translated, it gives CSVELARDNEKLFF.

The chain uses TRBV28 and TRBJ1-1; 7 nucleotides agree with TRBD1. CDR3 length: 16 residues. Germline V CDR1 and CDR2: MDHEN, SYDVKM. Germline trimming cut 4 bases from V and 0 bases from J; bases unmatched to any gene: 8. CDR3 residues: CASSSSDRVMNTEAFF. In nucleotides, the CDR3 is TGTGCCAGCAGTTCCAGTGACAGGGTAATGAACACTGAAGCTTTCTTT.

The J gene is TRBJ2-2, the V gene TRBV7-9, with 10 bases aligning to TRBD2. The CDR3 is 17 residues long. J lost 0 bases, V lost 5 bases, and 6 bases had no gene match. Germline-derived CDR1 and CDR2 are SEHNR and FQNEAQ (reference sequence). This CDR3 reads CASSQSSGGPNTGELFF. DNA of the CDR3: TGTGCCAGCAGCCAATCTAGCGGGGGCCCGAACACCGGGGAGCTGTTTTTT.

As to this clone: Other DNA sequences within the sample encode an identical CDR3. This sequence joins TRBV29-1 and TRBJ2-7; D gene unclear. Germline values: CDR1 SQVTM, CDR2 ANQGSEA. The CDR3 length is 11 residues. Trimming left V 3 bases short and J 6 bases short, with 9 bases between. The CDR3 DNA reads TGCAGCGTTGATCGGAGAGGCGAGCAGTACTTC. Residues: CSVDRRGEQYF.

V gene TRBV2 combines with J gene TRBJ2-7; TRBD1 is a possible D gene (6 bases). Trimming removed 6 bases from V and 1 base from J, with 7 bases in between. CDR1 is SNHLY and CDR2 is FYNNEI in the germline V gene. The CDR3 length is 12 residues. The CDR3 DNA is TGTGCCAGCAGCACAGGGTCCTACGAGCAGTACTTC. Residues: CASSTGSYEQYF.

This clone has only a few counts. The rearrangement joins TRBV7-9 to TRBJ2-5; D uncertain. Trimming shortened V by 10 bases and J by 4 bases, and 16 bases separated the two germline ends. The V gene's germline CDR1 is SEHNR and CDR2 FQNEAQ (reference sequence). This CDR3 has 13 amino acids. DNA of the CDR3: TGTGCCACCCACGGGCGGCTCGGAGAGACCCAGTACTTC. Protein: CATHGRLGETQYF.

The DNA for the CDR3 is TGTGCCAGCAGCTTAAGGATCAGGGAAGTCTCTGGAAACACCATATATTTT. As protein: CASSLRIREVSGNTIYF. This rearrangement joins TRBV11-3 to TRBJ1-3; a weak D match, TRBD1 (5 bases). CDR1 and CDR2 (germline): SGHNT, YENEEA. The CDR3 extends over 17 amino acids. V shed 2 bases and J shed 0 bases, with 14 bases lying between them. Full variable domain (outside the CDR3, taken from reference TRBV11-3 and TRBJ1-3): EAGVVQSPRYKIIEKKQPVAFWCNPISGHNTLYWYLQNLGQGPELLIRYENEEAVDDSQLPKDRFSAERLKGVDSTLKIQPAELGDSAVYLCASSLRIREVSGNTIYFGEGSWLTVV.

This clone was recorded only once. This chain connects TRBV18 to TRBJ1-6, with D possibly being TRBD1 (5 bases). The V end was cut by 2 bases, the J end by 6 bases, with 11 bases between. Germline values: CDR1 KGHSH, CDR2 LQKENI. This CDR3 spans 15 amino acids. The CDR3 sequence: CASSPSGATNSPLHF. CDR3 DNA sequence: TGTGCCAGCTCACCATCCGGGGCAACTAATTCACCCCTCCACTTT.

This chain joins TRBV6-6 and TRBJ1-5; D possibly corresponds to TRBD1 (5 bases). The CDR3 length is 15 residues. Germline CDR1 is MNHNY and CDR2 is SVGAGI (reference sequence). V was clipped by 7 bases and J by 2 bases, with 15 bases between them. This CDR3 reads CASNPGTGGNQPQHF. CDR3 nucleotides: TGTGCCAGCAACCCGGGGACCGGGGGCAATCAGCCCCAGCATTTT.

The chain has TRBV11-2 and TRBJ1-5; D uncertain. V was trimmed by 1 base and J by 1 base, leaving 8 bases between them. The CDR3 loop spans 15 amino acids. Germline lookup yields CDR1 SGHAT and CDR2 FQNNGV. In DNA, the CDR3 is TGTGCCAGCAGCTTAGTCCGGCTGAGCAATCAGCCCCAGCATTTT. Amino acids: CASSLVRLSNQPQHF.